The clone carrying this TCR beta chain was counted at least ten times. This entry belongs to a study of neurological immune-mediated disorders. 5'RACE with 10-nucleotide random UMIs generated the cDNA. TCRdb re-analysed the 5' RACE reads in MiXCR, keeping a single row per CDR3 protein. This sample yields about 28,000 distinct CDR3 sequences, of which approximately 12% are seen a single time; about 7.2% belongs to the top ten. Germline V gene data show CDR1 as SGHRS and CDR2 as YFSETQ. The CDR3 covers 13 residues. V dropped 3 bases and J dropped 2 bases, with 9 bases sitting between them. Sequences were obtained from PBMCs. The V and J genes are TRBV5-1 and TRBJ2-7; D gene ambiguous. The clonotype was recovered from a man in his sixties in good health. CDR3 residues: CASSSAVAYEQYF. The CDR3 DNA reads TGCGCCAGCAGCTCGGCGGTTGCCTACGAGCAGTACTTC.